Only a few counts were recorded for the clone carrying this TCR delta chain. TCRdb pairs this DNA with a much larger clone's protein that differs at residue 8, likely a read error; the protein shown was translated from the DNA. The entry originates in a study of gamma-delta T cells after stem cell transplantation. TCRdb reanalysed the RT-PCR reads via CATT. The repertoire includes 2,500 to 3,000 delta-chain clones, 1.5% to 2% of them detected once, and roughly 35% sits in the top ten. CDR3 length: 18 amino acids. Germline trimming cut 3 bases from V and 0 bases from J; bases unmatched to any gene: 15. Germline V gene data show CDR1 as GEAIGNYY and CDR2 as EKD.

The chain carries TRDV2 and TRDJ1, with TRDD3 identical over 7 bases. This sequence was found in a human donor. It is not recorded whose cells these are; they may come from a transplant donor. Sequenced: gamma-delta T cells. CDR3 in amino acids: CACDAVLEDTRDTDKLIF. CDR3 nucleotide sequence: TGTGCCTGTGACGCCGTACTGGAGGATACGCGGGACACCGATAAACTCATCTTT.